Shown below are 2 T cell receptor beta chains from a single sample sequenced in a study of blood T cells in healthy people across ages. Using a J-beta primer mix together with a sample-barcoded 5' primer, a second PCR was run for roughly 7 to 12 cycles. Via MiXCR, TCRdb re-called the 5' RACE reads, giving one row per CDR3 protein. The data show about 640,000 distinct CDR3 sequences, 25% to 35% seen once. Sequencing was performed on blood. The receptors were gathered from a woman over 75 in good health.

About this clonotype: Since a much larger clone is just one base distant, this may be a read error. The chain links TRBV12-3 or TRBV12-4 to TRBJ2-3, with a possible D match to TRBD1 (5 bases). CDR3 length: 15 amino acids. The CDR3 sequence is CTSNPQGLWTDTQYF. The CDR3 region has the DNA TGTACCAGCAACCCTCAGGGATTATGGACAGATACGCAGTATTTT.

The chain links TRBV28 to TRBJ1-4; D is unclear. Looked up from germline, CDR1 is MDHEN and CDR2 is SYDVKM. Trimming pared 4 bases from V and 10 bases from J, leaving 7 bases between. CDR3 length: 11 amino acids. CDR3 nucleotides: TGTGCCAGCAGTTCAGGAGGAAAACTGTTTTTT. It specifies CASSSGGKLFF.